This T cell receptor beta chain was sequenced during a study of neurological immune-mediated disorders. By 5'RACE with 10-nucleotide random UMIs, the cDNA was made. TCRdb analysed the 5' RACE reads with MiXCR anew, one entry per CDR3 protein. This table holds about 76,000 distinct CDR3 sequences, approximately 17% found once. V lost 5 bases and J lost 4, with 6 bases in between. The CDR3 loop spans 12 amino acids. Germline V lookup: CDR1 SGHTA, CDR2 FQGNSA. Ten or more counts support this clonotype. Unsorted libraries came from 2 million PBMCs stored at -80 °C. The gene calls are TRBV7-2 and TRBJ2-1, with unresolved D. The sequence was obtained from a middle-aged woman in good health. The sample taken for sequencing was PBMCs. CDR3: CASSLKYNEQFF. CDR3 bases: TGTGCCAGCAGCCTCAAGTACAATGAGCAGTTCTTC.